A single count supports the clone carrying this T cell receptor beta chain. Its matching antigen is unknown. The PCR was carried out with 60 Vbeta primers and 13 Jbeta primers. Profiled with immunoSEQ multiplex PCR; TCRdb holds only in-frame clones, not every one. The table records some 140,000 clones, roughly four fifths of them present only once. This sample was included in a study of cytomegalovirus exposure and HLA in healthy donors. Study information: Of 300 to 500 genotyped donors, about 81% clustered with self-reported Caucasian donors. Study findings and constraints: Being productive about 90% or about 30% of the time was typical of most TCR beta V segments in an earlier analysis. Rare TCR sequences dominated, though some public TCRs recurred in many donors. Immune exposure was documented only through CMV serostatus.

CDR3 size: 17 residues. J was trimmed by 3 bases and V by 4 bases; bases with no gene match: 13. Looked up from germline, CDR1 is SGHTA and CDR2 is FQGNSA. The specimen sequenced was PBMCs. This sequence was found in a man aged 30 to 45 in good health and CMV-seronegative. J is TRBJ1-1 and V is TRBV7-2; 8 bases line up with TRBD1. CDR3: CASSYQTRGRFDTEAFF. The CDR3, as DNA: TGTGCCAGCAGCTACCAGACCAGGGGGCGTTTCGACACTGAAGCTTTCTTT.